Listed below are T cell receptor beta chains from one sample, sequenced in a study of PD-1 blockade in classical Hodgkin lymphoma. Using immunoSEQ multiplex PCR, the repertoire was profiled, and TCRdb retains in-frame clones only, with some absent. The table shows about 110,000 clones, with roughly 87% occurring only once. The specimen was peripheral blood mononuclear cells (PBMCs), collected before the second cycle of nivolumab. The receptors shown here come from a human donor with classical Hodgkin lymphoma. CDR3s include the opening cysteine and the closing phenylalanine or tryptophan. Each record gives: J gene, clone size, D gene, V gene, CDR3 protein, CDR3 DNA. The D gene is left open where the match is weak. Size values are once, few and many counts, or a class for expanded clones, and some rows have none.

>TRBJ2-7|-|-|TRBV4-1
CASSQGPSTSENRYF
TGCGCCAGCAGCCAAGGTCCCTCCACGAGCGAGAATAGGTACTTC
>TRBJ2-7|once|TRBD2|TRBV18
CASSPGTSGTAYEQYF
TGTGCCAGCTCACCCGGGACTAGCGGGACAGCCTACGAGCAGTACTTC
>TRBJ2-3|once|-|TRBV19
CASSPRVGDTQYF
TGTGCCAGTAGTCCCAGGGTAGGCGATACGCAGTATTTT
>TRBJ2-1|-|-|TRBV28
CASSFAPGAYNEQFF
TGTGCCAGCAGTTTTGCCCCAGGTGCCTACAATGAGCAGTTCTTC
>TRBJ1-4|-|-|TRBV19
CASSSGRVAGNEKLFF
TGTGCCAGTAGTAGCGGCAGGGTGGCGGGTAATGAAAAACTGTTTTTT
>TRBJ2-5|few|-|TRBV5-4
CASSQSDYKETQYF
TGTGCCAGCAGCCAATCGGACTATAAAGAGACCCAGTACTTC
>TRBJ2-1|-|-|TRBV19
CASSIGLSSYNEQFF
TGTGCCAGTAGTATTGGACTGAGCTCCTACAATGAGCAGTTCTTC
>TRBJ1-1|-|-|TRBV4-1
CASSPVSNTEAFF
TGCGCCAGCAGTCCCGTTAGTAACACTGAAGCTTTCTTT
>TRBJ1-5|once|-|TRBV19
CASSIVEKNQPQHF
TGTGCCAGTAGTATAGTAGAGAAAAATCAGCCCCAGCATTTT
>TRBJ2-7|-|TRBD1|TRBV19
CASSIGQGAYEQYF
TGTGCCAGTAGTATTGGGCAGGGGGCTTACGAGCAGTACTTC
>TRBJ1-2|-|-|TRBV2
CASSDIGVSTYGYTF
TGTGCCAGCAGTGACATTGGGGTCTCAACGTATGGCTACACCTTC
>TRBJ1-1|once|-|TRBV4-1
CASSPGRGATTEAFF
TGCGCCAGCAGCCCCGGGAGGGGGGCTACCACTGAAGCTTTCTTT
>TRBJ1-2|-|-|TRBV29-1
CSVVRDGGRGYTF
TGCAGCGTTGTAAGGGACGGAGGAAGAGGCTACACCTTC
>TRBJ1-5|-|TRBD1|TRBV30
CAWSRRGNQPQHF
TGTGCCTGGAGTCGCAGGGGGAATCAGCCCCAGCATTTT
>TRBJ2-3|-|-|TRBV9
CASSVFPGWVTDTQYF
TGTGCCAGCAGCGTCTTCCCGGGATGGGTCACAGATACGCAGTATTTT
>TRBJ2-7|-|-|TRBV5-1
CASSLVGRTYEQYF
TGCGCCAGCAGCTTGGTTGGCAGAACCTACGAGCAGTACTTC
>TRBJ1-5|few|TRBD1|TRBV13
CASSIWTGGYGNQPQHF
TGTGCCAGCAGCATATGGACAGGGGGATATGGCAATCAGCCCCAGCATTTT
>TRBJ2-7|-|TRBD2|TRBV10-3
CAIGWREVPYEQYF
TGTGCCATCGGGTGGCGGGAGGTCCCCTACGAGCAGTACTTC
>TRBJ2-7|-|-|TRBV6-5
CASSYLGQGLSYEQYF
TGTGCCAGCAGTTACTTAGGGCAGGGCCTCTCCTACGAGCAGTACTTC
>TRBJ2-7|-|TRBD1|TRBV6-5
CASSVRDRSYEQYF
TGTGCCAGCAGTGTCCGGGACAGATCCTACGAGCAGTACTTC
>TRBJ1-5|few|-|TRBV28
CASSQGGSNQPQHF
TGTGCCAGCAGCCAGGGAGGGAGCAATCAGCCCCAGCATTTT
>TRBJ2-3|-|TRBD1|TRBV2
CASRDGTGGTDTQYF
TGTGCCAGCAGGGATGGGACAGGGGGCACAGATACGCAGTATTTT
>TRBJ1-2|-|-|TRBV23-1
CASRPRREANYGYTF
TGCGCCAGTCGGCCCCGGAGGGAAGCTAACTATGGCTACACCTTC